The clone carrying this T cell receptor beta chain has more than one count but fewer than ten. The antigen is undetermined. The data were produced by immunoSEQ multiplex PCR, yet TCRdb's version contains in-frame clones alone and is incomplete. The sample has about 43,000 clones, around 84% seen once. The sample belongs to a study of PD-L1 blockade in urothelial cancer. About the research overall: Earlier, patients had received 0 to 3 chemotherapy regimens. Researchers found blood samples held a median of 141,255 T cells. Study-level findings and limits: Stronger expansion of tumor-associated clones in blood at 3 weeks distinguished durable-benefit patients.

This CDR3 is built from 14 residues. Sample time point: pretreatment peripheral blood. This sequence originates from a man between 60 and 75 years old with urothelial cancer. The chain combines TRBV21-1 with TRBJ2-2; the D call TRBD2 from the table was never checked on the DNA. TRBV21-1 is described as a pseudogene. The input for sequencing was PBMCs, taken around atezolizumab (anti-PD-L1) treatment. In nucleotides, the CDR3 is TGTGCCAGCAGCGCGCGGGGGGTCACCGGGGAGCTGTTTTTT. Its protein product is CASSARGVTGELFF.